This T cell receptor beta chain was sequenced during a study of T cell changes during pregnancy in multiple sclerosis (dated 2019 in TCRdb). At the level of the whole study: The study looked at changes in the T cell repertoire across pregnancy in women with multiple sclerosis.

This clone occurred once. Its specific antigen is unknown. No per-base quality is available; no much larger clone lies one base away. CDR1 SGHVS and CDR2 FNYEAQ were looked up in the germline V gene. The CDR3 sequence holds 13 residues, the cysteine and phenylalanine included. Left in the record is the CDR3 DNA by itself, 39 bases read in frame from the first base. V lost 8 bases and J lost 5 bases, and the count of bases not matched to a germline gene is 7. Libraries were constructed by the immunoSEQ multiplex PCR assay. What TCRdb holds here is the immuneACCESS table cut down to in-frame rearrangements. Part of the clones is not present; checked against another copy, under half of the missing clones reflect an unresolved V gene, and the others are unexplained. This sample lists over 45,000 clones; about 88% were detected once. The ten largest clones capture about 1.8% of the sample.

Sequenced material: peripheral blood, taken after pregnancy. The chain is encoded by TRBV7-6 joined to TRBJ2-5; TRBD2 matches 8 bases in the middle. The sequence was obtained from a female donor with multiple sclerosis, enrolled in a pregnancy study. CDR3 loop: CASRGGHAETQYF. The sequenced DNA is TGTGCCAGCCGGGGGGGGCATGCGGAGACCCAGTACTTC.